The 20 T cell receptor beta chains reported below all come from one sample, sequenced in a study of blood T cell repertoires in COVID-19. The data were produced by immunoSEQ multiplex PCR, yet TCRdb's version contains in-frame clones alone and is incomplete. In the table there are roughly 50,000 clones, about nine tenths of which are singletons. What was sequenced was peripheral blood. These receptors were collected from a man between 65 and 85 years old with acute or convalescent COVID-19.

V and J are TRBV20-1 and TRBJ2-3, with D possibly matching TRBD1 (5 bases). Germline CDR1 is DFQATT and CDR2 is SNEGSKA (reference sequence). The V end was cut by 3 bases, the J end by 3 bases, with 19 bases between. This CDR3 comprises 16 residues. CDR3 protein: CSASVAGKGLTDTQYF. The CDR3 DNA reads as TGCAGTGCTAGTGTTGCAGGGAAGGGATTAACAGATACGCAGTATTTT.

V and J are TRBV19 and TRBJ1-1; D is unclear. V gave up 4 bases and J gave up 1 base, with 7 bases separating them. The CDR3 totals 13 residues. Germline V gives CDR1 LNHDA, CDR2 SQIVND (reference sequence). CDR3 DNA sequence: TGTGCCAGTAGTAGCCAGGCGAACACTGAAGCTTTCTTT. Translating it yields CASSSQANTEAFF.

The chain joins TRBV9 to TRBJ2-1; D might be TRBD1 (6 bases). Trimming removed 0 bases from V and 5 bases from J, with 12 bases in between. Germline loops: CDR1 SGDLS, CDR2 YYNGEE. The CDR3 extends over 15 amino acids. CDR3 DNA: TGTGCCAGCAGCGTAGAAGGGACACCGGACAATGAGCAGTTCTTC. Translation: CASSVEGTPDNEQFF.

V is TRBV4-1 and J is TRBJ1-1, with D hard to call. Germline V gene lookup returns CDR1 MGHRA and CDR2 YSYEKL. This CDR3 is built from 16 residues. V was pared by 3 bases and J by 1 base, with 15 bases between. CDR3 residues: CASSQRTPLPNTEAFF. CDR3 coding DNA: TGCGCCAGCAGCCAGCGGACTCCCCTCCCGAACACTGAAGCTTTCTTT.

This clone was observed a single time. Other DNA sequences in this specimen translate into the identical CDR3. The rearrangement uses TRBV5-1 and TRBJ1-1; the match to TRBD1 covers 7 bases. The ends lost 0 bases at V and 5 bases at J; junction bases unmatched: 1. CDR1 and CDR2 from the germline V gene are SGHRS and YFSETQ. There are 13 residues in the CDR3. The CDR3 spells CASSLATGTEAFF. The DNA of the CDR3 is TGCGCCAGCAGCTTGGCGACAGGGACTGAAGCTTTCTTT.

The rearrangement joins TRBV9 to TRBJ2-4, with TRBD2 matching 10 bases. The CDR3 totals 17 residues. The V segment lost 4 bases and the J segment 9 bases; nucleotides outside the gene matches: 16. CDR1 and CDR2 (germline): SGDLS, YYNGEE. CDR3 coding DNA: TGTGCCAGCAGCCACCCAGAGCGGGGGGGCGAGCTGGCCATTCAGTACTTC. It is translated as CASSHPERGGELAIQYF.

V gene TRBV5-1 combines with J gene TRBJ1-1, with D possibly TRBD1 on 6 matching bases. CDR3 length: 16 residues. The V end was cut by 0 bases, the J end by 3 bases, with 15 bases between. Germline CDR1 is SGHRS and CDR2 is YFSETQ. The CDR3 DNA sequence: TGCGCCAGCAGCTTGGCCAGGGGTTTTACGTACACTGAAGCTTTCTTT. It is translated as CASSLARGFTYTEAFF.

V and J are TRBV19 and TRBJ2-3; 9 positions agree with TRBD1. This CDR3 contains 16 residues. The germline V gene has CDR1 LNHDA and CDR2 SQIVND (reference sequence). The junction had 8 bases not matched to a gene; V was cut back by 5 bases and J by 2 bases. The chain's CDR3 is CASSPRTGVLTDTQYF. In DNA, the CDR3 is TGTGCCAGTAGTCCGCGGACAGGGGTCCTCACAGATACGCAGTATTTT.

There are a few counts of this clone. The genes are TRBV7-9 and TRBJ1-2; 7 bases line up with TRBD1. The CDR3 covers 14 residues. Trimming cost V 4 bases and J 2 bases; bases outside gene matches: 4. Germline values: CDR1 SEHNR, CDR2 FQNEAQ (reference sequence). The CDR3 DNA follows: TGTGCCAGCAGCTCTGGGGGACAGAACTATGGCTACACCTTC. It is translated as CASSSGGQNYGYTF.

This chain connects TRBV6-5 to TRBJ1-5; TRBD1 aligns across 8 bases. V lost 6 bases to trimming and J lost 5 bases; unmatched junction nucleotides: 3. Looked up from germline, CDR1 is MNHEY and CDR2 is SVGAGI. This CDR3 spans 13 amino acids. The CDR3 nucleotides are TGTGCCAGCAGCTTACAGGGGGATCAGCCCCAGCATTTT. Translating it yields CASSLQGDQPQHF.

As regards this clone: This same CDR3 is encoded by further DNA sequences in the sample. The rearrangement joins TRBV4-2 to TRBJ2-5, with TRBD2 matching 11 bases. Germline V gene lookup returns CDR1 LGHNA and CDR2 YNFKEQ. The CDR3 consists of 16 residues. V lost 4 bases to trimming and J lost 2 bases; unmatched junction nucleotides: 6. The CDR3 coding sequence is TGTGCCAGCAGCCGTGGGACTAGCGGTTTTCAAGAGACCCAGTACTTC. Amino acid sequence: CASSRGTSGFQETQYF.

This chain links TRBV2 with TRBJ2-1; TRBD2 matches at 10 bases. This CDR3 has 15 amino acids. V gave up 2 bases and J gave up 4 bases; unmatched junction bases: 2. Germline CDR1 is SNHLY and CDR2 is FYNNEI. CDR3 sequence: CASSELAGDYNEQFF. CDR3 coding DNA: TGTGCCAGCAGTGAACTAGCGGGGGATTACAATGAGCAGTTCTTC.

This sequence joins TRBV28 and TRBJ1-5; TRBD1 is a possible D gene (6 bases). Trimming cost V 7 bases and J 6 bases, with 10 bases left between them. CDR1 is MDHEN, CDR2 SYDVKM, per germline. The CDR3 extends over 12 amino acids. The CDR3 bases are TGTGCCAGCATAACAGGGTTTCAGCCCCAGCATTTT. Its translation: CASITGFQPQHF.

The chain couples TRBV18 to TRBJ2-1; 8 bases match TRBD2. The CDR3 is 13 residues long. Germline trimming cut 4 bases from V and 13 bases from J; bases unmatched to any gene: 9. The germline gives CDR1 KGHSH, CDR2 LQKENI. The CDR3 nucleotides read TGTGCCAGCTCACAGGTGGTAGCGGGGTATCAGTTCTTC. Protein product: CASSQVVAGYQFF.

In nucleotides, the CDR3 is TGTGCCAGCAAACCGGGACAGGGACCCCCCGGGGAGCTGTTTTTT. It specifies CASKPGQGPPGELFF. V is TRBV9 and J is TRBJ2-2; 9 bases match TRBD1. The CDR3 contains 15 residues. Germline assignment: CDR1 SGDLS and CDR2 YYNGEE. V shed 6 bases, J shed 6 bases, and the junction held 9 bases outside the gene matches.

The chain couples TRBV9 to TRBJ1-3, with D perhaps matching TRBD1 (6 bases). Germline CDR1 is SGDLS and CDR2 is YYNGEE. The V end was cut by 4 bases, the J end by 0 bases, with 14 bases between. CDR3 length equals 16 residues. CDR3 DNA: TGTGCCAGCAGCCTAGGGACATTAACCTCTGGAAACACCATATATTTT. This translates into CASSLGTLTSGNTIYF.

V and J are TRBV2 and TRBJ2-4, with TRBD2 matching over 12 bases. The germline CDR1 and CDR2 sequences are SNHLY and FYNNEI. After removal of 6 bases from V and 8 bases from J, the junction contained 8 bases not matched to a gene. The CDR3 covers 15 residues. The CDR3 bases are TGTGCCAGCAGCGATTGGACTAGCGGGGAGGACATTCAGTACTTC. This codes for CASSDWTSGEDIQYF.

The rearrangement links TRBV6-2 or TRBV6-3 to TRBJ2-6, with a weak D call TRBD2 (6 bases). The CDR3 is made up of 20 amino acids. Deletions cut 4 bases from V and 2 bases from J, with 24 bases between. CDR1 MNHEY and CDR2 SVGEGT come from the germline V gene. The CDR3 protein is CASSLRPGAEYLPGANVLTF. The CDR3 DNA reads TGTGCCAGCAGTTTGAGACCGGGAGCAGAATACCTTCCTGGGGCCAACGTCCTGACTTTC.

This sequence joins TRBV28 and TRBJ2-5; D possibly corresponds to TRBD2 (7 bases). V was trimmed by 3 bases and J by 5 bases, leaving 22 bases between them. The CDR3 has 17 residues. The germline CDR1 and CDR2 sequences are MDHEN and SYDVKM. The CDR3, as DNA: TGTGCCAGCAGTTTTCGACCCGGGGGGCTAGGGGCGGAGACCCAGTACTTC. Translated: CASSFRPGGLGAETQYF.

The chain carries TRBV2 and TRBJ1-2; D gene unclear. CDR1 is SNHLY, CDR2 FYNNEI, per germline. The V end lost 8 bases, the J end lost 4 bases, and 14 bases lay between the germline ends. The CDR3 sequence is 13 residues long. CDR3 sequence (DNA): TGTGCCAGCCGTAACACCATACCCTATGGCTACACCTTC. Amino acid sequence: CASRNTIPYGYTF.